These 9 T cell receptor beta chains were all obtained from the same sample, sequenced in a study of Graves' ophthalmopathy and Graves' hyperthyroidism. Transcripts of RNA were the source for amplifying TCR beta CDR3 regions. HTBI-primed first-round RT-PCR preceded second-round multiplex PCR. TCRdb reprocessed the multiplex PCR reads via MiXCR and lists one record per CDR3 protein. The sample lists hundreds of thousands of distinct CDR3 sequences, roughly 15% seen once, with around 7% in the top ten. Sequencing was carried out using peripheral blood. All receptors come from a woman aged 18-30 years with stable Graves' hyperthyroidism.

This clonotype has ten or more counts. In DNA, the CDR3 is TGCAGTGCTAGACCCGGGACAGAATACAATCAGCCCCAGCATTTT. Translating it yields CSARPGTEYNQPQHF. The chain recombines TRBV20-1 with TRBJ1-5; 7 bases are shared with TRBD1. CDR1 is DFQATT and CDR2 is SNEGSKA in the germline V gene (reference sequence). The CDR3 has 15 residues. Unmatched junction bases numbered 7, after V lost 2 bases and J lost 3 bases.

V is TRBV6-1 and J is TRBJ2-2; 8 bases match TRBD1. The CDR3 has 13 residues. The ends lost 7 bases at V and 3 bases at J; junction bases unmatched: 1. Germline-derived CDR1 and CDR2 are MNHNS and SASEGT. CDR3 bases: TGTGCCAGCAACAGGGGGGACACCGGGGAGCTGTTTTTT. This translates into CASNRGDTGELFF.

This clonotype was counted a few times. The rearrangement joins TRBV12-3 or TRBV12-4 to TRBJ1-6; 7 nucleotides align to TRBD1. CDR3 length equals 14 residues. With V trimmed by 2 bases and J by 10 bases, 5 bases remained unmatched. CDR3 nucleotide sequence: TGTGCCAGCAGTTTAACAGGGGTCCGGTCACCCCTCCACTTT. Its protein is CASSLTGVRSPLHF.

V and J are TRBV12-3 or TRBV12-4 and TRBJ1-2; maybe TRBD1 (5 bases). The CDR3 totals 15 residues. The V end was cut by 4 bases, the J end by 0 bases, with 12 bases between. In DNA, the CDR3 is TGTGCCAGCAGTTCCCCCCCGACAGCTAACTATGGCTACACCTTC. Translation gives CASSSPPTANYGYTF.

Many counts were recorded for this clonotype. The chain is built from TRBV7-2 and TRBJ1-5; TRBD1 might be the D (6 bases). The germline gives CDR1 SGHTA, CDR2 FQGNSA. V was pared by 5 bases and J by 2 bases, with 13 bases between. This CDR3 comprises 15 residues. CDR3 protein: CASSLGTWGNQPQHF. The CDR3 nucleotides are TGTGCCAGCAGCCTGGGGACATGGGGCAATCAGCCCCAGCATTTT.

This clonotype has at least ten counts. This chain links TRBV12-3 or TRBV12-4 with TRBJ2-2, with TRBD1 matching over 7 bases. CDR3 length equals 15 residues. J was trimmed by 0 bases and V by 5 bases; bases with no gene match: 3. CDR3 coding DNA: TGTGCCAGCAGTCGACAGGGTGCGAACACCGGGGAGCTGTTTTTT. It specifies CASSRQGANTGELFF.

Many counts were recorded for this clonotype. This sequence joins TRBV11-2 and TRBJ2-5; TRBD2 matches 12 bases. Looked up from germline, CDR1 is SGHAT and CDR2 is FQNNGV. J gave up 5 bases and V 5 bases, and 3 bases lay outside the gene matches. The CDR3 is made up of 14 amino acids. CDR3 nucleotide sequence: TGTGCCAGCAGCGCGACTAGCGGGGGTGAGACCCAGTACTTC. It yields the protein CASSATSGGETQYF.

This clonotype was seen ten or more times. J is TRBJ1-1 and V is TRBV6-2 or TRBV6-3, with 8 positions matching TRBD1. V lost 6 bases and J lost 1; bases outside the gene matches: 4. Per germline, CDR1 MNHEY and CDR2 SVGEGT. The CDR3 consists of 14 residues. The CDR3 DNA reads TGTGCCAGCAGACGACAGGGGAGGAACACTGAAGCTTTCTTT. This gives the protein CASRRQGRNTEAFF.

This clonotype was counted ten times or more. A read error may be the cause here, since a much bigger clone is one base away. The V call is TRBV6-5, the J call TRBJ1-1; D remains unclear. V was trimmed by 0 bases and J by 3 bases, leaving 5 bases between them. The CDR3 sequence is 13 residues long. Per germline, CDR1 MNHEY and CDR2 SVGAGI. CDR3 DNA sequence: TGTGCCAGCAGTTACTCGAGGGACACTGAAGCTTTCTTT. It is translated as CASSYSRDTEAFF.